The clone carrying this T cell receptor beta chain was found a few times. The data derive from a study of identical twins. A single record per CDR3 protein comes from TCRdb applying MiXCR to the 5' RACE reads. The repertoire includes 470,000 or so distinct CDR3 sequences, 24% of them detected once, and just under 3% sits in the top ten. The germline CDR1 and CDR2 sequences are LNHNV and YYDKDF (reference sequence). Trimming took 1 base from V and 4 from J, leaving 14 bases between them. The CDR3 extends over 15 amino acids. This same sample was also part of a study on T cells expressing NK-cell markers.

The sequencing input was CD4+ T cells sorted from blood. The chain uses TRBV15 and TRBJ2-7; TRBD1 is a possible D gene (5 bases). This TCR was recovered from a woman between 18 and 29 years old in good health. The CDR3 is CATSRGSDSFYEQYF. The CDR3 DNA reads as TGTGCCACCAGCAGAGGCTCCGACAGTTTTTACGAGCAGTACTTC.